This T cell receptor (beta chain) is from a study of somatic mutations in cytotoxic T cells in rheumatoid arthritis. Study-wide context: Patient blood was drawn as 30 ml EDTA; the draw came right after diagnosis and before any treatment. Study-level results: In rheumatoid arthritis patients, the slight underrepresentation of TRBV07 was not adjusted for multiple comparisons.

Once isolated by positive magnetic bead selection, the CD4+ and CD8+ cells had their purity checked by flow cytometry. V dropped 4 bases and J dropped 2 bases, with 12 bases sitting between them. The germline CDR1 and CDR2 sequences are SGDLS and YYNGEE. The CDR3 has 14 amino acids. Concerning this clone: Its antigen is still unknown.

Per the original data handling: Published virus-specific TCRB sequences matched only a few of the patient CD8+ clones exceeding 1%. Assay: immunoSEQ multiplex PCR; the TCRdb copy retains only in-frame clones and omits some. For V, J and clone size, that table is used; D and trimming come from the DNA. This sample has more than 7,500 clones, with about 80% found just once. The TCR originated in an adult with rheumatoid arthritis. The rearrangement joins TRBV9 to TRBJ2-5, with D possibly TRBD1 on 6 matching bases. Material for sequencing was CD8+ T cells sorted from blood. CDR3 amino acids: CASSKGTPQETQYF. The CDR3, as DNA: TGTGCCAGCAGCAAAGGGACACCGCAAGAGACCCAGTACTTC.